The clone carrying this T cell receptor beta chain appeared many times. The antigen remains unidentified. The authors prepared the TCRbeta library with unique molecular identifiers. TCRdb re-analysed the PCR reads in MiXCR, keeping a single row per CDR3 protein. The data contain 700,000 or so distinct CDR3 sequences, approximately 14% of them seen just once; the ten biggest clones take up 0.79%. The source of the sample is a study of T-cell reconstitution after alpha-beta-depleted transplantation in children. Study-level points and caveats: Expanded graft clones, several hundred of them, were reportedly the source of alpha-beta T cells about two months after transplant. A year had passed since transplant, and T-cell counts and diversity by then came mostly from newly produced T cells.

Germline CDR1 is MDHEN and CDR2 is SYDVKM. Trimming left V 6 bases short and J 2 bases short, with 11 bases between. This CDR3 has 13 amino acids. The V call is TRBV28, the J call TRBJ2-7; no reliable D call. The receptor was derived from a girl aged 2 to 10 with congenital amegakaryocytic thrombocytopenia, due to receive a stem cell transplant. The source was PBMCs, collected before TCRalphabeta/CD19-depleted stem cell transplant. The CDR3 here is CASSLISAYEQYF. The CDR3 DNA is TGTGCCAGCAGCCTGATTTCCGCCTACGAGCAGTACTTC.